This T cell receptor beta chain comes out of a study of T cell responses to AZD1222 COVID-19 vaccine. Overall study findings and caveats: White British donors predominated, females outnumbered males, and clonal diversity was possibly underestimated. Repertoires were sampled only after the peak T cell response. Receipt of two AZD1222 doses was followed by a rise in Spike-specific TCR breadth and depth.

CDR3 length: 13 residues. V lost 5 bases and J lost 1, with 8 bases in between. Germline CDR1 and CDR2: KGHSH and LQKENI. The repertoire was sequenced with immunoSEQ multiplex PCR; TCRdb's copy has only in-frame clones and lacks some. The sample contains some 180,000 clones, over 85% of which appear only once. Concerning this clone itself: Its antigen is not known.

The sequenced sample was peripheral blood, obtained 28 days after the second dose of the MenACWY control vaccine. The V gene is TRBV18, the J gene TRBJ1-1, with D maybe TRBD1 (5 bases). This TCR derives from an adult who received the MenACWY meningococcal vaccine as a control. This chain's CDR3 is CASSVQGNTEAFF. In DNA, the CDR3 is TGTGCCAGCTCAGTCCAGGGGAACACTGAAGCTTTCTTT.